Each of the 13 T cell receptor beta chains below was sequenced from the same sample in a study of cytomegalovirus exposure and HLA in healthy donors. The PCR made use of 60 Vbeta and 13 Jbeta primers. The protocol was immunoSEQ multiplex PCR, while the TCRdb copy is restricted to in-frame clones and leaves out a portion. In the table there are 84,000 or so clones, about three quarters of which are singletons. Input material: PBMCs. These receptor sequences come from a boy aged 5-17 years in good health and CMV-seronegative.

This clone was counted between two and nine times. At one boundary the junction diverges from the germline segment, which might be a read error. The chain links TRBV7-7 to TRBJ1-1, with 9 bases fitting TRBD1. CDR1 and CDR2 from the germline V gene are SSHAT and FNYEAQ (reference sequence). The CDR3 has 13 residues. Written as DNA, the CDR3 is TGTGCTAGCAGCCTGGACAGGGGCACTGAAGCTTTCTTT. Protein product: CASSLDRGTEAFF.

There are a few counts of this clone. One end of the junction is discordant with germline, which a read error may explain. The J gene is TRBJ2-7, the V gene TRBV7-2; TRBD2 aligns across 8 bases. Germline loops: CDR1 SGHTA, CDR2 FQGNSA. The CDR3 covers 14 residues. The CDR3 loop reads CASSLAGGGTEQYF. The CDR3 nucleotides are TGTGCCAGCAGCCTAGCGGGCGGGGGGACCGAGCAGTACTTC.

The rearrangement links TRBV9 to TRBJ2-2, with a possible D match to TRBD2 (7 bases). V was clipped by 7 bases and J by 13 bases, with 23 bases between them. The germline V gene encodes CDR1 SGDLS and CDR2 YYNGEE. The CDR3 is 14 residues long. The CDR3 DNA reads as TGTGCCAGCCTCCTGGGGGGGGGCATGAGGGGGCTGTTTTTT. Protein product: CASLLGGGMRGLFF.

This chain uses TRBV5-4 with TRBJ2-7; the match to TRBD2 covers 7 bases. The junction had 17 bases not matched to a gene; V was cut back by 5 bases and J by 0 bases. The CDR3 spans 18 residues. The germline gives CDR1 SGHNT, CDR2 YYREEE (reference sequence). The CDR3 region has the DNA TGTGCCAGCAGTTATTACCCCCCGAGCGGGATCACCTCCTACGAGCAGTACTTC. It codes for CASSYYPPSGITSYEQYF.

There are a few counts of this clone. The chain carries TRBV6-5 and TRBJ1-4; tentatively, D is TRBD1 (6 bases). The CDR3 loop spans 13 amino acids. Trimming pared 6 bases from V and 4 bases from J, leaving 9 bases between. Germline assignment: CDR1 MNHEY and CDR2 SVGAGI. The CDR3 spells CASRDSYNEKLFF. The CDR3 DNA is TGTGCCAGCAGGGACAGCTATAATGAAAAACTGTTTTTT.

CDR3 region: CATLDGFTDTQYF. CDR3 bases: TGTGCCACCCTAGACGGATTTACAGATACGCAGTATTTT. The chain combines TRBV5-4 with TRBJ2-3; no clear D. Trimming removed 9 bases from V and 3 bases from J, with 14 bases in between. The germline V gene has CDR1 SGHNT and CDR2 YYREEE (reference sequence). CDR3 length equals 13 residues.

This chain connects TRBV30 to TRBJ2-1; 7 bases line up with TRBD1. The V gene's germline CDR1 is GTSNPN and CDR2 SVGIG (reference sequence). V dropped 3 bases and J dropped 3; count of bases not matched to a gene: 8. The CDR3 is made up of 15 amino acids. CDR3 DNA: TGTGCCTGGAGGGATACAGGGGTTCTCTACAATGAGCAGTTCTTC. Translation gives CAWRDTGVLYNEQFF.

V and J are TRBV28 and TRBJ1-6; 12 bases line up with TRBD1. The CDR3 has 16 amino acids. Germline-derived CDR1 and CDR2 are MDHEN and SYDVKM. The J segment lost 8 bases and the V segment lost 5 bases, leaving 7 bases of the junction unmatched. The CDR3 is CASSRDRGRKHSPLHF. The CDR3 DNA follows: TGTGCCAGCAGTCGGGACAGGGGGCGAAAGCATTCACCCCTCCACTTT.

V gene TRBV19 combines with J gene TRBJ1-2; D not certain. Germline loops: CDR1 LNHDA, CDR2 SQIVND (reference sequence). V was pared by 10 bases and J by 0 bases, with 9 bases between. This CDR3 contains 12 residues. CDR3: CATGGANYGYTF. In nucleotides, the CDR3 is TGTGCCACTGGCGGAGCTAACTATGGCTACACCTTC.

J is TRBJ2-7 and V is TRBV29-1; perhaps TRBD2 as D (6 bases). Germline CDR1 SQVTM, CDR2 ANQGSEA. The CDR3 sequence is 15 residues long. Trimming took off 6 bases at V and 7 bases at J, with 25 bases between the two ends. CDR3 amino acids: CSVPMEGRDLLEQYF. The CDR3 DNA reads TGCAGCGTGCCCATGGAGGGGCGCGATTTGCTTGAGCAGTACTTC.

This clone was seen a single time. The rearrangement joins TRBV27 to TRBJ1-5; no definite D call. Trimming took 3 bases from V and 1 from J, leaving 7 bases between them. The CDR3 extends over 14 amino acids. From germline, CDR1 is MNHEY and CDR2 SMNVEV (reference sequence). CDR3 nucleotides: TGTGCCAGCAGTTTGTATCAGAGCAATCAGCCCCAGCATTTT. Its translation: CASSLYQSNQPQHF.

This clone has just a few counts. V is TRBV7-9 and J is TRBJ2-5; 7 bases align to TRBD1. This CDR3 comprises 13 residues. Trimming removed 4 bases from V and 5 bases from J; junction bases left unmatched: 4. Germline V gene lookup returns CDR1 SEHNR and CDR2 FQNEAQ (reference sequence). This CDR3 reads CASSWDSTETQYF. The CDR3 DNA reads TGTGCCAGCAGCTGGGACAGTACGGAGACCCAGTACTTC.

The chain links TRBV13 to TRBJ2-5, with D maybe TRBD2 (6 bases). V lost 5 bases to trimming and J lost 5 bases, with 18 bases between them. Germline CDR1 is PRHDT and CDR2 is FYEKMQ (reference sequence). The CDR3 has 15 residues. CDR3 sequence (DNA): TGTGCCAGCAGCCTGCAGCCGGGAGTCCTCGAGACCCAGTACTTC. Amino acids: CASSLQPGVLETQYF.